These 11 T cell receptor delta chains originate from one sample sequenced in a study of gamma-delta chains in newborns, infants, children. TCRdb re-called clones from the reads via CATT. The sample lists 10,000 to 12,000 delta-chain clones; approximately 9.5% were seen once. The sequenced sample consisted of blood. Every receptor here comes from a child who was a newborn, infant or young child, either healthy, febrile or measles-vaccinated (not recorded which).

The chain combines TRDV2 with TRDJ3, with 10 nucleotides matching TRDD3. Trimming took 3 bases from V and 1 from J; bases not matched to a gene: 8. The CDR3 is 19 residues long. CDR1 GEAIGNYY and CDR2 EKD come from the germline V gene. Here the CDR3 reads CACDATGGFLSWDTRQMFF. CDR3 DNA sequence: TGTGCCTGTGACGCGACTGGGGGATTTCTATCCTGGGACACCCGACAGATGTTTTTC.

V gene TRDV1 combines with J gene TRDJ1; maybe TRDD3 (5 bases). Germline V gene data show CDR1 as TSWWSYY and CDR2 as QGS. Deletions cut 0 bases from V and 0 bases from J, with 17 bases between. The CDR3 runs 18 residues. The CDR3, as DNA: TGTGCTCTTGGGGAACTCAAGGGTGGGGCCCAGTACACCGATAAACTCATCTTT. This codes for CALGELKGGAQYTDKLIF.

The chain combines TRDV1 with TRDJ1; TRDD3 matches at 8 bases. The CDR3 length is 19 residues. CDR1 TSWWSYY and CDR2 QGS come from the germline V gene. V shed 0 bases and J 4 bases; nucleotides not matched to a gene: 16. CDR3: CALGELRPPLTGGYDKLIF. The CDR3 DNA sequence: TGTGCTCTTGGGGAACTCAGGCCTCCGCTTACTGGGGGGTACGATAAACTCATCTTT.

By share, this clone ranks as medium-sized. A much larger clone lies one base from this, so it may be a read error. This rearrangement joins TRDV2 to TRDJ1; D is unclear. CDR1 is GEAIGNYY and CDR2 is EKD in the germline V gene. V lost 2 bases, J lost 0 bases, and 21 bases lay in between. This CDR3 has 18 residues. The DNA of the CDR3 is TGTGCCTGTGACATATTAAGGACTACGCCTAAGTACACCGATAAACTCATCTTT. This sequence encodes CACDILRTTPKYTDKLIF.

This clone appeared a few times. The J gene is TRDJ3, the V gene TRDV2, with unresolved D. The germline V gene encodes CDR1 GEAIGNYY and CDR2 EKD. Between the trimmed V and J ends, which lost 3 bases and 2 bases, there was a span of 19 bases. The CDR3 runs 19 residues. The CDR3 loop is CACDLGMSVAAWDTRQMFF. The CDR3 nucleotides read TGTGCCTGTGACTTGGGCATGAGCGTCGCCGCCTGGGACACCCGACAGATGTTTTTC.

A note on this clone: Sequence at one end of the junction differs from germline and may be a read error. The V gene is TRDV2, the J gene TRDJ3, with 8 bases identical to TRDD3. Germline assignment: CDR1 GEAIGNYY and CDR2 EKD. The CDR3 is 20 residues long. This CDR3 is CACDNWGLQTNSCDTRQMFF. The CDR3 nucleotides are TGTGCCTGTGACAACTGGGGGCTACAAACAAACTCCTGTGACACCCGACAGATGTTTTTC.

The chain uses TRDV2 and TRDJ1; 10 bases are a match to TRDD3. Germline V gene lookup returns CDR1 GEAIGNYY and CDR2 EKD. J gave up 0 bases and V 0 bases, and 12 bases lay outside the gene matches. This CDR3 contains 19 residues. This CDR3 is CACDTVGLGDMEYTDKLIF. The CDR3, as DNA: TGTGCCTGTGACACCGTAGGGCTGGGGGATATGGAGTACACCGATAAACTCATCTTT.

Only a few counts were recorded for this clone. This DNA's translation differs at residue 6 from TCRdb's protein, which comes from a much larger clone; a read error is likely, and the protein shown is translated from the DNA. V is TRDV2 and J is TRDJ1; 9 bases are a match to TRDD3. CDR1 is GEAIGNYY and CDR2 is EKD in the germline V gene. V gave up 3 bases and J gave up 8 bases; unmatched junction bases: 9. The CDR3 is made up of 14 amino acids. For the CDR3, the DNA is TGTGCCTGTGACCCTATACTGGGGGAAAAAAAACTCATCTTT. Protein: CACDPILGEKKLIF.

The CDR3 sequence: CALGVTFLPPSQATDKLIF. CDR3 DNA sequence: TGTGCTCTTGGGGTAACCTTCCTCCCCCCTAGTCAGGCCACCGATAAACTCATCTTT. The chain uses TRDV1 and TRDJ1; 7 bases map to TRDD2. J was trimmed by 1 base and V by 4 bases; bases with no gene match: 18. This CDR3 spans 19 amino acids. The V gene's germline CDR1 is TSWWSYY and CDR2 QGS.

Turning to this clone: One junction end disagrees with the germline gene, perhaps due to a read error. This chain joins TRDV2 and TRDJ1; 7 bases fit TRDD3. Germline CDR1 is GEAIGNYY and CDR2 is EKD. The CDR3 has 18 amino acids. The CDR3 region is CACDPLTGDRMYTDKPIF. The CDR3 DNA follows: TGTGCCTGTGACCCGCTTACTGGGGATAGGATGTACACCGATAAACCCATCTTT.

This clone was seen more than once but under ten times. This rearrangement joins TRDV2 to TRDJ1, with TRDD3 matching over 13 bases. The V segment lost 3 bases and the J segment 2 bases; nucleotides outside the gene matches: 8. The CDR3 has 17 amino acids. Germline V gene data show CDR1 as GEAIGNYY and CDR2 as EKD. For the CDR3, the DNA is TGTGCCTGTGACGCCATACTGGGGGATACGCTTACCGATAAACTCATCTTT. Translated, it gives CACDAILGDTLTDKLIF.